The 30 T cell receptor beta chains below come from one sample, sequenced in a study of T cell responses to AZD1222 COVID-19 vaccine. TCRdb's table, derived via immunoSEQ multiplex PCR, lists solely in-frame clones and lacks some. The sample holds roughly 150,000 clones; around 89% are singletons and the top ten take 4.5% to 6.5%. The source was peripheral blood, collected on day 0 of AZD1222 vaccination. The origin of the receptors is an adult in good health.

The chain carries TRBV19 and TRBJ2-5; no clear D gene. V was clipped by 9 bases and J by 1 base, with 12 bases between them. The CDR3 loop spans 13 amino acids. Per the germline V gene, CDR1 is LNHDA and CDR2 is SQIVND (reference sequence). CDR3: CASHSWGQETQYF. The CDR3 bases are TGTGCCAGCCACAGTTGGGGCCAAGAGACCCAGTACTTC.

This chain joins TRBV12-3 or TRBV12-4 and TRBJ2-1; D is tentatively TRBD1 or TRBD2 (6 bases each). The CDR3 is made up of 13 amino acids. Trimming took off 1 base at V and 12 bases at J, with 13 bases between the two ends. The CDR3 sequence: CASSLGWGRGQFF. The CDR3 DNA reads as TGTGCCAGCAGTTTAGGTTGGGGGCGGGGGCAGTTCTTC.

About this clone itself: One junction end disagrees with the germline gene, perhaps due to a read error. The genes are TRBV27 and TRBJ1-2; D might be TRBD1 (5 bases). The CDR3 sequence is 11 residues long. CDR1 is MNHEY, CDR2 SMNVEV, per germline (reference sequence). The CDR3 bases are TGTGCCAGCACCCTGACAGCTGGCAACACCTTC. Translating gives CASTLTAGNTF.

CDR3 coding DNA: TGTGCCAGCAGCCAAGTCCCTTACGAGCAGTACTTC. Amino acid sequence: CASSQVPYEQYF. This chain joins TRBV3-1 (or the pseudogene TRBV3-2) and TRBJ2-7; D uncertain. The V gene lost 1 base and the J gene lost 4 bases, with 5 bases spanning the gap. Germline-derived CDR1 and CDR2 are LGHDT and YNNKEL (reference sequence). This CDR3 is built from 12 residues.

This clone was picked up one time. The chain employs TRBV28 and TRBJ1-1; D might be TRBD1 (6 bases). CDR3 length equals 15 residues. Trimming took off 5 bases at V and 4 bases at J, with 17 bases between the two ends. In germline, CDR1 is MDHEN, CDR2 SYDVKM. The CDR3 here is CASSEEGGRSTEAFF. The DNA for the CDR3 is TGTGCCAGCAGTGAGGAGGGGGGAAGGAGCACTGAAGCTTTCTTT.

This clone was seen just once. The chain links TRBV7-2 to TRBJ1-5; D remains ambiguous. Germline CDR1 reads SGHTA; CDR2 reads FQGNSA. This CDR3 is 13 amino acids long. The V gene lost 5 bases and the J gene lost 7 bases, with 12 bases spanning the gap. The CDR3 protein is CASSQNRGQPQHF. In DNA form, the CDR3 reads TGTGCCAGCAGCCAAAACCGTGGGCAGCCCCAGCATTTT. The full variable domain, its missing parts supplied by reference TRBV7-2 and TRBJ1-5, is GAGVSQSPSNKVTEKGKDVELRCDPISGHTALYWYRQSLGQGLEFLIYFQGNSAPDKSGLPSDRFSAERTGGSVSTLTIQRTQQEDSAVYLCASSQNRGQPQHFGDGTRLSIL.

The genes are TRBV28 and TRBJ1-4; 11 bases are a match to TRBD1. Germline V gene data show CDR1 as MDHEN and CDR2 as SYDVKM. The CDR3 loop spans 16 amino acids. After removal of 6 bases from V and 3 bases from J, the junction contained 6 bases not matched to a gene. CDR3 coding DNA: TGTGCCAGCAGACGGGGACAGGGGGTGGCTAATGAAAAACTGTTTTTT. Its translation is CASRRGQGVANEKLFF.

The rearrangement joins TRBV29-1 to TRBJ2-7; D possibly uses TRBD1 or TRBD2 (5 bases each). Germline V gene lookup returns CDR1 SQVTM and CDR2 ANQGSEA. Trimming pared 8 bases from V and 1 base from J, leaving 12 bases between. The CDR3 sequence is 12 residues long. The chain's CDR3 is CSILGESYEQYF. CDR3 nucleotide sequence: TGCAGCATTCTGGGGGAGTCCTACGAGCAGTACTTC.

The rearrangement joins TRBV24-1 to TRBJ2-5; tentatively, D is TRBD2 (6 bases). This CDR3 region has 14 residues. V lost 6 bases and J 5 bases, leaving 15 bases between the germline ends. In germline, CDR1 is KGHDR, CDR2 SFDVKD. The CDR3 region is CATSSRWRAETQYF. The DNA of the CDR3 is TGTGCCACCAGTTCGCGGTGGAGGGCGGAGACCCAGTACTTC.

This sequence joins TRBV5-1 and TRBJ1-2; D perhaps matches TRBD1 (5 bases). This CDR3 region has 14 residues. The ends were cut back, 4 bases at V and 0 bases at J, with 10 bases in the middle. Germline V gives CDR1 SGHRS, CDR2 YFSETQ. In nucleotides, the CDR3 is TGCGCCAGCAGCGCCGGGACTGCTAACTATGGCTACACCTTC. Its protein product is CASSAGTANYGYTF.

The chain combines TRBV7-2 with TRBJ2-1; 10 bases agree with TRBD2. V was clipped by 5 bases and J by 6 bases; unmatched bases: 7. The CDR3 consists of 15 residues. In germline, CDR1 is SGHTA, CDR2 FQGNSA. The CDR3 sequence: CASSTGLAVGNEQFF. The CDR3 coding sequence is TGTGCCAGCAGCACCGGACTAGCGGTAGGCAATGAGCAGTTCTTC.

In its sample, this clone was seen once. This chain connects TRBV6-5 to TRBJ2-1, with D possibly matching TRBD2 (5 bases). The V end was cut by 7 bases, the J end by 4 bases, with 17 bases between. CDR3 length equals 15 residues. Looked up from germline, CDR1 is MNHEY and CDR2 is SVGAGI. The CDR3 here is CASTSSLGVYNEQFF. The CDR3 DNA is TGTGCCAGCACCAGTTCCCTCGGGGTATACAATGAGCAGTTCTTC.

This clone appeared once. CDR3 loop: CASSWRNVLTF. The CDR3 nucleotides read TGTGCCAGCAGTTGGCGAAACGTCCTGACTTTC. The chain carries TRBV6-2 or TRBV6-3 and TRBJ2-6; D gene unclear. The germline V gene encodes CDR1 MNHEY and CDR2 SVGEGT. This CDR3 region has 11 residues. Trimming removed 4 bases from V and 10 bases from J, with 5 bases in between.

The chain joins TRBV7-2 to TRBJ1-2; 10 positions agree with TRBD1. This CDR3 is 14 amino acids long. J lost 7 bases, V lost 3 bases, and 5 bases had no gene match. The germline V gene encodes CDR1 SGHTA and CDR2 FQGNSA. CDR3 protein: CASSFGTGDVGYTF. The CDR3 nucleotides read TGTGCCAGCAGCTTCGGGACAGGGGATGTTGGCTACACCTTC.

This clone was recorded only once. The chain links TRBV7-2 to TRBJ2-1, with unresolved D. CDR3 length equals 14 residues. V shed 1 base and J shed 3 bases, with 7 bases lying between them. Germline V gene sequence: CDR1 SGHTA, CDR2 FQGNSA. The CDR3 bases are TGTGCCAGCAGCTTAGGTAAGGTCTACAATGAGCAGTTCTTC. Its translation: CASSLGKVYNEQFF.

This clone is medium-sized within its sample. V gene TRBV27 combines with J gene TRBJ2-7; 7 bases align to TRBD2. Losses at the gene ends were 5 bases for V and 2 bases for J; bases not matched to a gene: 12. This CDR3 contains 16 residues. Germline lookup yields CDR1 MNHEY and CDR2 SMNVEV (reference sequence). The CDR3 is CASSPLGGGYTYEQYF. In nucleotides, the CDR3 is TGTGCCAGCAGTCCACTGGGGGGAGGGTATACCTACGAGCAGTACTTC.

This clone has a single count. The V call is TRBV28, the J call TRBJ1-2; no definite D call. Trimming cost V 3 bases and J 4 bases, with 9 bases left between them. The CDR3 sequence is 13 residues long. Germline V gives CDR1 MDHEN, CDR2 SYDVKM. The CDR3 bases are TGTGCCAGCAGTTTCGGGCGGGGCTATGGCTACACCTTC. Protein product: CASSFGRGYGYTF.

The chain's CDR3 is CASSYRSGGVPDTQYF. The CDR3 nucleotides read TGTGCCAGCAGCTATCGGTCAGGGGGCGTCCCAGATACGCAGTATTTT. The chain couples TRBV7-3 to TRBJ2-3; 8 bases agree with TRBD1. This CDR3 has 16 amino acids. V shed 4 bases, J shed 4 bases, and the junction held 10 bases outside the gene matches. From germline, CDR1 is SGHTA and CDR2 FQGTGA. The variable domain in full, completed from reference TRBV7-3 and TRBJ2-3, reads GAGVSQTPSNKVTEKGKYVELRCDPISGHTALYWYRQSLGQGPEFLIYFQGTGAADDSGLPNDRFFAVRPEGSVSTLKIQRTERGDSAVYLCASSYRSGGVPDTQYFGPGTRLTVL.

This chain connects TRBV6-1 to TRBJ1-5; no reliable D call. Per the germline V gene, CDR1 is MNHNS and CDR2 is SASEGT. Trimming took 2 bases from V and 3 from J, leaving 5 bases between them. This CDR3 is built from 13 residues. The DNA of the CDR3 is TGTGCCAGCAGTGAATCAGTCAATCAGCCCCAGCATTTT. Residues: CASSESVNQPQHF.

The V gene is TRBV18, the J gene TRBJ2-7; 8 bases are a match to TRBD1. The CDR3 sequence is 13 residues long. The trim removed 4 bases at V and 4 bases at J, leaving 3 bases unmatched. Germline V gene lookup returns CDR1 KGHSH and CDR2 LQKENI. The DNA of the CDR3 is TGTGCCAGCTCACAGGGACAGGCATACGAGCAGTACTTC. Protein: CASSQGQAYEQYF.

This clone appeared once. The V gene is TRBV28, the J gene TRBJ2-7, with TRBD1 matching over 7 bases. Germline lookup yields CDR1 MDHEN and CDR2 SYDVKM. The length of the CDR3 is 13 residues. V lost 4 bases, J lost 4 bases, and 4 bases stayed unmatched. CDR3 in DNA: TGTGCCAGCAGTTGGGACAGAACGTACGAGCAGTACTTC. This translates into CASSWDRTYEQYF.

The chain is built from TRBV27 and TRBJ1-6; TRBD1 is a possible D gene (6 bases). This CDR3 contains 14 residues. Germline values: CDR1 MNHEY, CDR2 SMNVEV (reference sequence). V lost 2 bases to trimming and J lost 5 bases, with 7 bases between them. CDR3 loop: CASSLRGNNSPLHF. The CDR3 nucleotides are TGTGCCAGCAGTTTAAGGGGGAATAATTCACCCCTCCACTTT.

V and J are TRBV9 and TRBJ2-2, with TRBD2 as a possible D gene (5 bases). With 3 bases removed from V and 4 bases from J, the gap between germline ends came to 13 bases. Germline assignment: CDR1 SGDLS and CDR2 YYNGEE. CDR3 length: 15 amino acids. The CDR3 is CASSARTAGTGELFF. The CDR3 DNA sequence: TGTGCCAGCAGCGCCAGGACGGCGGGCACCGGGGAGCTGTTTTTT.

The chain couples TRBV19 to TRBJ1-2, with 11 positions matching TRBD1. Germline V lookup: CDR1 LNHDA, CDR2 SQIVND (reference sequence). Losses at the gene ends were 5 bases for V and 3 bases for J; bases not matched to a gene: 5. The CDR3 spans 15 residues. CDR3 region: CASSLPGQGDYGYTF. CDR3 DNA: TGTGCCAGTAGTCTACCGGGACAGGGGGACTATGGCTACACCTTC. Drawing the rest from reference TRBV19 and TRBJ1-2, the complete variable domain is DGGITQSPKYLFRKEGQNVTLSCEQNLNHDAMYWYRQDPGQGLRLIYYSQIVNDFQKGDIAEGYSVSREKKESFPLTVTSAQKNPTAFYLCASSLPGQGDYGYTFGSGTRLTVV.

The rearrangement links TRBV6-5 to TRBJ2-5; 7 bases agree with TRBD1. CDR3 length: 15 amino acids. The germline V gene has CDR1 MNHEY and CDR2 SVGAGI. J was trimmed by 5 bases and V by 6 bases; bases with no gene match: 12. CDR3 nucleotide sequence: TGTGCCAGCAGGAAGGGGGCGCCGAGACTCGAGACCCAGTACTTC. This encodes CASRKGAPRLETQYF.

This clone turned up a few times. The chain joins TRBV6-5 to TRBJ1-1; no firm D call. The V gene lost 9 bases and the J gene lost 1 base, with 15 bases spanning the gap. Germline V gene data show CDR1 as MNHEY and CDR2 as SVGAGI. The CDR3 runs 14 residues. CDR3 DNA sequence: TGTGCCAGTTCGGTTGCGGCGGAGAACACTGAAGCTTTCTTT. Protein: CASSVAAENTEAFF.

The CDR3 bases are TGTGCCAGTAGTATCACAGGGGGCCATACAGATACGCAGTATTTT. Amino acids: CASSITGGHTDTQYF. This chain joins TRBV19 and TRBJ2-3, with 9 bases that match TRBD1. The germline CDR1 and CDR2 sequences are LNHDA and SQIVND (reference sequence). The CDR3 spans 15 residues. After removal of 3 bases from V and 3 bases from J, the junction contained 4 bases not matched to a gene.

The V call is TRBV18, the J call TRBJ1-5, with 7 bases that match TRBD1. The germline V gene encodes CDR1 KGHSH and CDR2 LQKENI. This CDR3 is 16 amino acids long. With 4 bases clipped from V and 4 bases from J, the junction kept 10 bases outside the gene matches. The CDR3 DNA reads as TGTGCCAGCTCACTTAATTCGGGACAGTCAAATCAGCCCCAGCATTTT. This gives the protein CASSLNSGQSNQPQHF. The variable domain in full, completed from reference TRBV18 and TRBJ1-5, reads NAGVMQNPRHLVRRRGQEARLRCSPMKGHSHVYWYRQLPEEGLKFMVYLQKENIIDESGMPKERFSAEFPKEGPSILRIQQVVRGDSAAYFCASSLNSGQSNQPQHFGDGTRLSIL.

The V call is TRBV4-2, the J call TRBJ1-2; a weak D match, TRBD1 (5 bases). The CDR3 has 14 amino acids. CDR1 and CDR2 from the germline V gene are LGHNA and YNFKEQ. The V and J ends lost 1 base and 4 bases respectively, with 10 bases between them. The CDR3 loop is CASSQVEGSYGYTF. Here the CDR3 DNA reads TGTGCCAGCAGCCAAGTTGAGGGGAGCTATGGCTACACCTTC.

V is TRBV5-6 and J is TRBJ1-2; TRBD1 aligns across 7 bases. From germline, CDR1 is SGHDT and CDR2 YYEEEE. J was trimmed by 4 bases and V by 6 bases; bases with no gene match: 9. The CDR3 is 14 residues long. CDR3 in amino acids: CASTRTGPIYGYTF. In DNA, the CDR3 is TGTGCCAGCACCCGGACAGGCCCTATCTATGGCTACACCTTC.